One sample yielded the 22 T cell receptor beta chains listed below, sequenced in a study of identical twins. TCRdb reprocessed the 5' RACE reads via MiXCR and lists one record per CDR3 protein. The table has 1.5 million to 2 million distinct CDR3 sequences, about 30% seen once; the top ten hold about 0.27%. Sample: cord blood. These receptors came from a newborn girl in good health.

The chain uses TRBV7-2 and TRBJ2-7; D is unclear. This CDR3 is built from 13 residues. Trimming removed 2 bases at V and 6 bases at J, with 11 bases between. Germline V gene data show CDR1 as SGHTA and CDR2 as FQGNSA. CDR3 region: CASSLPSLSEQYF. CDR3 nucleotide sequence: TGTGCCAGCAGCTTACCATCCCTCTCCGAGCAGTACTTC.

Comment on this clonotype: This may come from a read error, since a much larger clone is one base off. The CDR3, as DNA: TGTGCCAGCAGCCCGACAGGGTCGAGTAATGAAAAACTGTTTTTT. Translating it yields CASSPTGSSNEKLFF. This chain joins TRBV6-5 and TRBJ1-4, with 7 bases aligning to TRBD1. This CDR3 is 15 amino acids long. V trimming: 6 bases; J trimming: 4 bases; junction bases outside the gene matches: 8. The V gene's germline CDR1 is MNHEY and CDR2 SVGAGI.

The CDR3 loop reads CSGDRGYEQYF. CDR3 nucleotide sequence: TGCAGCGGCGACAGGGGGTACGAGCAGTACTTC. The chain links TRBV29-1 to TRBJ2-7, with 9 positions matching TRBD1. Unmatched junction bases numbered 2, after V lost 7 bases and J lost 4 bases. The CDR3 contains 11 residues. Per germline, CDR1 SQVTM and CDR2 ANQGSEA.

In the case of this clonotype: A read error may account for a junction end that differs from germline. The CDR3: CASSWPSSTDAQYF. CDR3 coding DNA: TGTGCCAGCAGTTGGCCGTCTAGTACAGATGCGCAGTATTTT. The chain employs TRBV12-3 or TRBV12-4 and TRBJ2-3; D ambiguous. CDR3 length: 14 residues.

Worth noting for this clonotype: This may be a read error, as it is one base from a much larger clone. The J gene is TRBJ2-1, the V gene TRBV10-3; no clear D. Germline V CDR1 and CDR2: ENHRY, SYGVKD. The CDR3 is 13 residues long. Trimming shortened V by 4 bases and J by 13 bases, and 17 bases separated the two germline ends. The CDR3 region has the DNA TGTGCCATCAGTGGACGGATTCAAGAGACCCAGTTCTTC. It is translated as CAISGRIQETQFF.

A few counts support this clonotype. CDR3 in DNA: TGCAGTGCCCGCCAGGCGGGGGGCCTATCCCACTCCTACAATGAGCAGTTCTTC. It specifies CSARQAGGLSHSYNEQFF. The V and J genes are TRBV20-1 and TRBJ2-1, with 8 bases fitting TRBD2. Germline V gene data show CDR1 as DFQATT and CDR2 as SNEGSKA (reference sequence). V shed 6 bases and J 0 bases; nucleotides not matched to a gene: 16. The CDR3 has 18 residues.

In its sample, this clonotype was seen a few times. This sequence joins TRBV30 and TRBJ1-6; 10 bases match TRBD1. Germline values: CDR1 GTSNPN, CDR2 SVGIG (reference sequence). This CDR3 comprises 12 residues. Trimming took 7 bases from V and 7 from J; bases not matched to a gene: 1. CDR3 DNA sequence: TGTGCCTTGGACAGGGGGAATTCACCCCTCCACTTT. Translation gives CALDRGNSPLHF.

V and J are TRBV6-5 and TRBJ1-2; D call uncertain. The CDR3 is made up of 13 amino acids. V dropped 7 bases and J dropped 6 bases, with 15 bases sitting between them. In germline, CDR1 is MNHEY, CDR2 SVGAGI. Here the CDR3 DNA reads TGTGCCAGCACATCGAGCCCAAGGGATGGCTACACCTTC. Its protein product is CASTSSPRDGYTF.

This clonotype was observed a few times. In DNA form, the CDR3 reads TGTGCCAGCAGCTTAGCGAATGCCTACGAGCAGTACTTC. Amino acids: CASSLANAYEQYF. The chain couples TRBV7-2 to TRBJ2-7; D unclear. The CDR3 is made up of 13 amino acids. CDR1 SGHTA and CDR2 FQGNSA come from the germline V gene. Deletions cut 0 bases from V and 2 bases from J, with 5 bases between.

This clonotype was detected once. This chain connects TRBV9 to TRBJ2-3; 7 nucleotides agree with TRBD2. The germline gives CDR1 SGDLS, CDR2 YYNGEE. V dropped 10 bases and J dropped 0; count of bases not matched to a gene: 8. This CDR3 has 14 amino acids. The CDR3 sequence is CAGVSGRSTDTQYF. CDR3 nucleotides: TGTGCCGGAGTTAGCGGGCGTAGCACAGATACGCAGTATTTT.

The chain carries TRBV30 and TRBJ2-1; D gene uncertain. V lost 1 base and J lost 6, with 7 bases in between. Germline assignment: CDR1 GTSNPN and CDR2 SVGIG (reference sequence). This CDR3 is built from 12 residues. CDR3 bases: TGTGCCTGGAGTGACCTCATCAATGAGCAGTTCTTC. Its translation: CAWSDLINEQFF.

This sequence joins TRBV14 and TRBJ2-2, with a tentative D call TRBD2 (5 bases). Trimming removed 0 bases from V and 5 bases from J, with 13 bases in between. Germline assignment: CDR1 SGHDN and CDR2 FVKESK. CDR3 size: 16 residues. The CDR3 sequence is CASSQEGRLLTGELFF. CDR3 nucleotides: TGTGCCAGCAGCCAAGAAGGGCGACTACTGACCGGGGAGCTGTTTTTT.

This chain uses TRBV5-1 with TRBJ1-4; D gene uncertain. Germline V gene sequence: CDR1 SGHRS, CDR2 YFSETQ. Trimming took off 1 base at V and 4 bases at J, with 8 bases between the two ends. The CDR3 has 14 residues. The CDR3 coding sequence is TGCGCCAGCAGCTTGCGGACGGTTAATGAAAAACTGTTTTTT. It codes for CASSLRTVNEKLFF.

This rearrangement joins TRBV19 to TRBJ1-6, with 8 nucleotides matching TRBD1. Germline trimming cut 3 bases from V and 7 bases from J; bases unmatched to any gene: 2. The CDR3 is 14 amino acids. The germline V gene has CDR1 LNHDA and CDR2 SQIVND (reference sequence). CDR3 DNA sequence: TGTGCCAGTAGTATCCGACAGGGGAATTCACCCCTCCACTTT. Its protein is CASSIRQGNSPLHF.

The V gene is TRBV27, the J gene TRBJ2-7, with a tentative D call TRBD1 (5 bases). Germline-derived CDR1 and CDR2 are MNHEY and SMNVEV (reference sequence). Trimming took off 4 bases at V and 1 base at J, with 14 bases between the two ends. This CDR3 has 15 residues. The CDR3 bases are TGTGCCAGCAGTTCCCAAGGGGCAGGATCCTACGAGCAGTACTTC. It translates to CASSSQGAGSYEQYF.

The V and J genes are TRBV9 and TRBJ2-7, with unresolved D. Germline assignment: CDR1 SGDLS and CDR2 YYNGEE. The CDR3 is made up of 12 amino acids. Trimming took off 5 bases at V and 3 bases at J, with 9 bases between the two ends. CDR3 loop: CASRRTNYEQYF. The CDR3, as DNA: TGTGCCAGCAGAAGAACCAACTACGAGCAGTACTTC. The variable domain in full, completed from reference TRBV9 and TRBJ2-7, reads DSGVTQTPKHLITATGQRVTLRCSPRSGDLSVYWYQQSLDQGLQFLIQYYNGEERAKGNILERFSAQQFPDLHSELNLSSLELGDSALYFCASRRTNYEQYFGPGTRLTVT.

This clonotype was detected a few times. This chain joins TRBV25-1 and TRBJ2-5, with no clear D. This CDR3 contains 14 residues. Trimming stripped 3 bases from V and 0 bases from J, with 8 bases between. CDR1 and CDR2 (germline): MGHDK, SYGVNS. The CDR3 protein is CASSDPGHQETQYF. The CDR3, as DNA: TGTGCCAGCAGTGACCCCGGACACCAAGAGACCCAGTACTTC.

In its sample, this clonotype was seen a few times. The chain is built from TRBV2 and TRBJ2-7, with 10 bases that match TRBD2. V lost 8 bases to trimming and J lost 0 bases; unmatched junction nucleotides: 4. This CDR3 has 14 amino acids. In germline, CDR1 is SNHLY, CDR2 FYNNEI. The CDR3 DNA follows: TGTGCCAGCGGACTAGCGGACCACTCCTACGAGCAGTACTTC. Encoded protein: CASGLADHSYEQYF.

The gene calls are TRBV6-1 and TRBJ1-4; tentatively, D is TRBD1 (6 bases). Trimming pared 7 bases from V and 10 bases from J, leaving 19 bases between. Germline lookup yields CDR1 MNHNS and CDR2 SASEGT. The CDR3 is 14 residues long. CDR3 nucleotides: TGTGCCAGCATAAACCGGGGGACACAAGCAAAACTGTTTTTT. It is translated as CASINRGTQAKLFF.

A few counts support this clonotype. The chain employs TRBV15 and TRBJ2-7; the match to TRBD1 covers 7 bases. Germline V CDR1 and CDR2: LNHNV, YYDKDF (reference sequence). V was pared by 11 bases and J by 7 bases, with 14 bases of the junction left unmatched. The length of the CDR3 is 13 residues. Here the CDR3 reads CASADGTDNEQYF. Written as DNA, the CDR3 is TGTGCCTCAGCCGATGGGACAGACAATGAGCAGTACTTC.

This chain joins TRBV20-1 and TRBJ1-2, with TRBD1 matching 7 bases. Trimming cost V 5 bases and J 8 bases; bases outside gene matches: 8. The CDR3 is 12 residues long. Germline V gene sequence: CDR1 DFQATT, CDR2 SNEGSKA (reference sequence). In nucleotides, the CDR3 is TGCAGTGCTGAGACAGGGCCGAGAGGCTACACCTTC. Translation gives CSAETGPRGYTF.

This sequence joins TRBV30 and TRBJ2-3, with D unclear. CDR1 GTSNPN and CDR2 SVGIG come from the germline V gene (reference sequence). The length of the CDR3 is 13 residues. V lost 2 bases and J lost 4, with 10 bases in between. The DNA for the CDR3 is TGTGCCTGGAGTACAGAAATGGCAGATACGCAGTATTTT. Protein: CAWSTEMADTQYF. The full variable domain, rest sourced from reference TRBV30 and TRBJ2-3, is SQTIHQWPATLVQPVGSPLSLECTVEGTSNPNLYWYRQAAGRGLQLLFYSVGIGQISSEVPQNLSASRPQDRQFILSSKKLLLSDSGFYLCAWSTEMADTQYFGPGTRLTVL.